These 26 T cell receptor beta chains came from one sample sequenced in a study of resident and recirculating memory T cells in vitiligo. Generated by immunoSEQ multiplex PCR, the TCRdb table keeps only in-frame clones and is missing some. The repertoire holds about 76,000 clones, approximately 90% seen once, with roughly 5.1% in the top ten. The sample taken for sequencing was blood. Receptor source: a male donor with vitiligo.

This chain connects TRBV10-3 to TRBJ1-2; D not resolved. This CDR3 region has 16 residues. Germline V lookup: CDR1 ENHRY, CDR2 SYGVKD. V shed 0 bases and J shed 2 bases, with 13 bases lying between them. The DNA of the CDR3 is TGTGCCATCAGTGAGTCAGGCCGGGGTTCGAACTATGGCTACACCTTC. This codes for CAISESGRGSNYGYTF.

This clone was seen a single time. The chain has TRBV18 and TRBJ2-3, with D unclear. Germline V gene lookup returns CDR1 KGHSH and CDR2 LQKENI. Trimming cost V 6 bases and J 3 bases, with 22 bases left between them. This CDR3 comprises 17 residues. The CDR3 bases are TGTGCCAGCTCTCAAACTGTGGGCGCCTCCGGTACAGATACGCAGTATTTT. The encoded protein is CASSQTVGASGTDTQYF.

The chain combines TRBV5-1 with TRBJ2-5; D gene ambiguous. The J call is in doubt because the DNA end fits TRBJ2-7 better. The CDR3 totals 15 residues. CDR1 is SGHRS, CDR2 YFSETQ, per germline. Here the CDR3 reads CASSFGSGGAYEQYF. DNA for the CDR3: TGCGCCAGCAGCTTCGGTTCTGGCGGCGCCTACGAGCAGTACTTC.

The chain is built from TRBV28 and TRBJ1-1; D is undetermined. The CDR3 is 15 residues long. Germline V gives CDR1 MDHEN, CDR2 SYDVKM. Trimming removed 2 bases from V and 5 bases from J, with 15 bases in between. The DNA of the CDR3 is TGTGCCAGCAGTTTAAATATAGGCCCCAGGACTGAAGCTTTCTTT. It yields the protein CASSLNIGPRTEAFF. Filled out from reference TRBV28 and TRBJ1-1, the complete variable domain reads DVKVTQSSRYLVKRTGEKVFLECVQDMDHENMFWYRQDPGLGLRLIYFSYDVKMKEKGDIPEGYSVSREKKERFSLILESASTNQTSMYLCASSLNIGPRTEAFFGQGTRLTVV.

The chain joins TRBV2 to TRBJ2-1, with a weak D call TRBD2 (6 bases). Trimming took off 3 bases at V and 8 bases at J, with 11 bases between the two ends. This CDR3 contains 13 residues. Germline CDR1 and CDR2: SNHLY and FYNNEI. DNA for the CDR3: TGTGCCAGCAGTGAGGTACCTAGCGATGAGCAGTTCTTC. It codes for CASSEVPSDEQFF.

This rearrangement joins TRBV10-3 to TRBJ2-5; perhaps TRBD2 as D (6 bases). This CDR3 region has 13 residues. Between the trimmed V and J ends, which lost 6 bases and 1 base, there was a span of 9 bases. CDR1 and CDR2 from the germline V gene are ENHRY and SYGVKD. CDR3 in amino acids: CAISGTFQETQYF. CDR3 DNA sequence: TGTGCCATCAGCGGGACTTTCCAAGAGACCCAGTACTTC.

This chain uses TRBV7-7 with TRBJ2-5, with a tentative D call TRBD2 (5 bases). The germline CDR1 and CDR2 sequences are SSHAT and FNYEAQ (reference sequence). The CDR3 has 14 amino acids. Trimming pared 5 bases from V and 1 base from J, leaving 11 bases between. Here the CDR3 DNA reads TGTGCCAGCAGCCCGGACGGAGGCCAAGAGACCCAGTACTTC. It yields the protein CASSPDGGQETQYF.

Remarks on this clone: An end of the junction does not agree with germline; a read error may underlie this. CDR3 sequence reads: CASGQGNSVTYQETQYF. CDR3 nucleotide sequence: TGCGCCAGCGGCCAAGGCAACAGTGTTACTTACCAAGAGACCCAGTACTTC. The chain couples TRBV4-3 to TRBJ2-5, with D unresolved. There are 17 residues in the CDR3. Germline CDR1 LGHNA, CDR2 YSLEER.

The genes are TRBV6-1 and TRBJ2-1; 10 nucleotides agree with TRBD2. The junction had 8 bases not matched to a gene; V was cut back by 7 bases and J by 5 bases. The germline V gene encodes CDR1 MNHNS and CDR2 SASEGT. This CDR3 has 15 residues. The CDR3 sequence: CASNPGLADNNEQFF. Written as DNA, the CDR3 is TGTGCCAGCAATCCAGGACTAGCGGATAACAATGAGCAGTTCTTC.

This rearrangement joins TRBV28 to TRBJ2-7; D is unclear. CDR1 MDHEN and CDR2 SYDVKM come from the germline V gene. This CDR3 contains 12 residues. The V gene lost 5 bases and the J gene lost 3 bases, with 8 bases spanning the gap. This chain's CDR3 is CASSIVGYEQYF. The CDR3 region has the DNA TGTGCCAGCAGTATCGTCGGCTACGAGCAGTACTTC.

The chain has TRBV13 and TRBJ2-7; 8 nucleotides match TRBD2. The CDR3 is made up of 14 amino acids. Germline V CDR1 and CDR2: PRHDT, FYEKMQ (reference sequence). With 6 bases clipped from V and 4 bases from J, the junction kept 8 bases outside the gene matches. CDR3 sequence: CASSSGTRRYEQYF. For the CDR3, the DNA is TGTGCCAGCAGTTCCGGGACTAGAAGGTACGAGCAGTACTTC.

The chain uses TRBV27 and TRBJ2-5; TRBD1 agrees at 9 bases. The CDR3 totals 13 residues. Germline V CDR1 and CDR2: MNHEY, SMNVEV (reference sequence). With V trimmed by 6 bases and J by 5 bases, 4 bases remained unmatched. This CDR3 reads CASSYDRGETQYF. CDR3 DNA: TGTGCCAGCAGCTACGACAGGGGGGAGACCCAGTACTTC.

The chain couples TRBV7-6 to TRBJ2-2, with 7 bases matching TRBD2. The CDR3 totals 15 residues. The germline V gene encodes CDR1 SGHVS and CDR2 FNYEAQ. V was pared by 5 bases and J by 1 base, with 4 bases of the junction left unmatched. CDR3 nucleotide sequence: TGTGCCAGCAGCGGGAGCGGGGTGAACACCGGGGAGCTGTTTTTT. Protein: CASSGSGVNTGELFF.

The chain joins TRBV6-9 to TRBJ1-2, with D unclear. The CDR3 is 13 amino acids. CDR1 and CDR2 from the germline V gene are MNHGY and SVAAGI. Trimming left V 1 base short and J 8 bases short, with 11 bases between. Here the CDR3 DNA reads TGTGCCAGCAGTTATTTCGACTTAAAAGGCTACACCTTC. Residues: CASSYFDLKGYTF.

The V and J genes are TRBV27 and TRBJ1-3; 10 bases agree with TRBD1. The V gene's germline CDR1 is MNHEY and CDR2 SMNVEV (reference sequence). V shed 5 bases and J 3 bases; nucleotides not matched to a gene: 7. The CDR3 extends over 16 amino acids. CDR3 in DNA: TGTGCCAGCAGTAACGACAGGGGGCTCCGTGGAAACACCATATATTTT. This sequence encodes CASSNDRGLRGNTIYF.

This clone was observed once. V is TRBV19 and J is TRBJ2-5, with TRBD2 as a possible D gene (5 bases). Between the trimmed V and J ends, which lost 0 bases and 5 bases, there was a span of 13 bases. Germline-derived CDR1 and CDR2 are LNHDA and SQIVND (reference sequence). This CDR3 has 15 residues. The CDR3 spells CASSIDLGSPETQYF. In nucleotides, the CDR3 is TGTGCCAGTAGTATAGATCTGGGGAGTCCGGAGACCCAGTACTTC.

The V gene is TRBV27, the J gene TRBJ2-7; possible D gene TRBD1, 5 bases. The CDR3 length is 14 residues. Germline loops: CDR1 MNHEY, CDR2 SMNVEV (reference sequence). Trimming shortened V by 2 bases and J by 0 bases, and 8 bases separated the two germline ends. The CDR3 is CASSLVRGSYEQYF. CDR3 nucleotides: TGTGCCAGCAGTTTAGTTAGGGGCTCCTACGAGCAGTACTTC.

This sequence joins TRBV6-1 and TRBJ2-7; 9 bases align to TRBD1. Trimming cost V 1 base and J 4 bases; bases outside gene matches: 8. Germline CDR1 and CDR2: MNHNS and SASEGT. This CDR3 spans 16 amino acids. The CDR3 loop is CASSEGTGTGSYEQYF. The CDR3 nucleotides are TGTGCCAGCAGTGAAGGAACTGGGACAGGGTCGTACGAGCAGTACTTC.

J is TRBJ2-1 and V is TRBV27; TRBD2 is a possible D gene (6 bases). Germline V lookup: CDR1 MNHEY, CDR2 SMNVEV (reference sequence). This CDR3 contains 15 residues. V was pared by 4 bases and J by 10 bases, with 20 bases between. The CDR3 loop is CASSSTRGLSQEQFF. The CDR3 bases are TGTGCCAGCAGTTCTACTCGGGGACTTTCCCAGGAGCAGTTCTTC.

The rearrangement joins TRBV7-9 to TRBJ1-4; a weak D match, TRBD1 (6 bases). Germline V gene data show CDR1 as SEHNR and CDR2 as FQNEAQ (reference sequence). V shed 1 base and J shed 3 bases, with 9 bases lying between them. This CDR3 region has 15 residues. The CDR3 coding sequence is TGTGCCAGCAGCTTAGGCAGGGGATCTAATGAAAAACTGTTTTTT. Translated: CASSLGRGSNEKLFF.

The rearrangement uses TRBV7-9 and TRBJ2-7; 9 nucleotides agree with TRBD1. This CDR3 contains 15 residues. CDR1 and CDR2 (germline): SEHNR, FQNEAQ (reference sequence). The J segment lost 5 bases and the V segment lost 2 bases, leaving 7 bases of the junction unmatched. The CDR3 sequence: CASSLLGQGGHEQYF. CDR3 DNA: TGTGCCAGCAGCTTATTGGGACAGGGCGGCCACGAGCAGTACTTC.

This sequence joins TRBV14 and TRBJ2-7; TRBD2 matches 9 bases. CDR3 size: 18 residues. Trimming at V came to 2 bases and at J to 3 bases, leaving 14 bases not matched to a gene. CDR1 and CDR2 from the germline V gene are SGHDN and FVKESK. Here the CDR3 DNA reads TGTGCCAGCAGCCAATCCCGGGGAGGGCTAGCGGGATACTACGAGCAGTACTTC. Translation: CASSQSRGGLAGYYEQYF.

This chain connects TRBV28 to TRBJ2-7; D ambiguous. The V end lost 5 bases, the J end lost 4 bases, and 6 bases lay between the germline ends. The germline V gene has CDR1 MDHEN and CDR2 SYDVKM. The CDR3 length is 11 residues. CDR3 sequence reads: CASSLFYEQYF. The CDR3 coding sequence is TGTGCCAGCAGTCTTTTTTACGAGCAGTACTTC.

The chain recombines TRBV27 with TRBJ2-7; the match to TRBD2 covers 14 bases. V gave up 4 bases and J gave up 5 bases; unmatched junction bases: 1. CDR3 size: 14 residues. The germline V gene encodes CDR1 MNHEY and CDR2 SMNVEV (reference sequence). CDR3 protein: CASSSTSGRDEQYF. The CDR3 DNA sequence: TGTGCCAGCAGTTCGACTAGCGGGAGGGACGAGCAGTACTTC.

The chain employs TRBV5-1 and TRBJ2-1, with TRBD2 matching 14 bases. The CDR3 is made up of 15 amino acids. CDR1 is SGHRS, CDR2 YFSETQ, per germline. J lost 10 bases, V lost 4 bases, and 7 bases had no gene match. The CDR3 DNA is TGCGCCAGCAGCCCCGGGACTAGCGGGAGCCAAGAGCAGTTCTTC. This gives the protein CASSPGTSGSQEQFF. Combining the CDR3 with reference TRBV5-1 and TRBJ2-1 gives the whole variable domain KAGVTQTPRYLIKTRGQQVTLSCSPISGHRSVSWYQQTPGQGLQFLFEYFSETQRNKGNFPGRFSGRQFSNSRSEMNVSTLELGDSALYLCASSPGTSGSQEQFFGPGTRLTVL.

This chain links TRBV11-3 with TRBJ2-1, with TRBD1 identical over 9 bases. This CDR3 spans 16 amino acids. Trimming cost V 5 bases and J 10 bases; bases outside gene matches: 15. CDR1 SGHNT and CDR2 YENEEA come from the germline V gene. CDR3 coding DNA: TGTGCCAGCAGCCCATACGAGGACAGGGGTCGGGGCGAGCAGTTCTTC. It yields the protein CASSPYEDRGRGEQFF.